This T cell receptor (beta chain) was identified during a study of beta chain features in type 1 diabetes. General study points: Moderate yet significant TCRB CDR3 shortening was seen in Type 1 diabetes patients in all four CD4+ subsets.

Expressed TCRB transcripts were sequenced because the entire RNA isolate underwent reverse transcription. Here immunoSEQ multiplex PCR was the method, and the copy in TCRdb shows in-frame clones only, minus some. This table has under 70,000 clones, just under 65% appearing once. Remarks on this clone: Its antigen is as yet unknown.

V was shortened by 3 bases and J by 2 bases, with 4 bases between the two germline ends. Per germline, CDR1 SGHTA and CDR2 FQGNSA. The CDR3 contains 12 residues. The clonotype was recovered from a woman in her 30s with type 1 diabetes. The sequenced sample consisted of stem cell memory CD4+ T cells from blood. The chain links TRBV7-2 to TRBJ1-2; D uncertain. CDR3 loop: CASSLGNYGYTF. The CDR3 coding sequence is TGTGCCAGCAGCTTGGGCAACTATGGCTACACCTTC.